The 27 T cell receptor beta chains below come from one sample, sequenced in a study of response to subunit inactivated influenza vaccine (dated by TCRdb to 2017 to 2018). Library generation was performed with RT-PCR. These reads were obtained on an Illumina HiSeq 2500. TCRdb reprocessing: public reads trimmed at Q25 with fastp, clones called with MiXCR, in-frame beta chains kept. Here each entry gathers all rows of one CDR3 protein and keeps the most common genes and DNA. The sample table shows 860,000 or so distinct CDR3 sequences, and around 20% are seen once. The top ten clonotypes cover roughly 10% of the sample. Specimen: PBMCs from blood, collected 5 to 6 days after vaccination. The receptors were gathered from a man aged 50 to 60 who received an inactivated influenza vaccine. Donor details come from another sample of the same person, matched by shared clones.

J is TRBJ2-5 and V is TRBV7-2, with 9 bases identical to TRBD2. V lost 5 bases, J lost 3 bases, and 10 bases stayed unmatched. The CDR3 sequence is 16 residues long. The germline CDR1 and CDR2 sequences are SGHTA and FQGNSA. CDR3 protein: CASSRGAGGTKETQYF. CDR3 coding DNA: TGTGCCAGCAGCCGAGGGGCGGGGGGGACGAAAGAGACCCAGTACTTC.

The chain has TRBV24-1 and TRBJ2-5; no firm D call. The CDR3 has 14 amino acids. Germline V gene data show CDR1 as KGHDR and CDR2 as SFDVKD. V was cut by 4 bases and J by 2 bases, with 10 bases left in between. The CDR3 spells CATSEAGRQETQYF. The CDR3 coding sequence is TGTGCCACCAGTGAGGCAGGACGACAAGAGACCCAGTACTTC.

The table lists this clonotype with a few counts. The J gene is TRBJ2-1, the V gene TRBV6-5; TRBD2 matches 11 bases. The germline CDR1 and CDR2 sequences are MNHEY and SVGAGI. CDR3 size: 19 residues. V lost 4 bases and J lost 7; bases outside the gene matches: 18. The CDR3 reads CASSSRLNLAGGPVNEQFF. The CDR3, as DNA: TGTGCCAGCAGTTCTCGATTGAACTTAGCGGGAGGGCCGGTTAATGAGCAGTTCTTC.

CDR3 sequence reads: CASSGDRGRTDTQYF. CDR3 coding DNA: TGTGCCAGCAGTGGGGACAGGGGACGGACAGATACGCAGTATTTT. The V gene is TRBV6-2 or TRBV6-3, the J gene TRBJ2-3, with 10 nucleotides matching TRBD1. CDR3 length: 15 amino acids. The germline V gene has CDR1 MNHEY and CDR2 SVGEGT. V shed 5 bases and J 3 bases; nucleotides not matched to a gene: 5.

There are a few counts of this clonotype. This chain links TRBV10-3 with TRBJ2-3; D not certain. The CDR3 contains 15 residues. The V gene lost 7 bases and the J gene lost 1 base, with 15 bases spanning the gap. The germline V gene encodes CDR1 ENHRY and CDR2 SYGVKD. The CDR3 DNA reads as TGTGCCATCAAAAGGAGCGACCGGGGCACAGATACGCAGTATTTT. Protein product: CAIKRSDRGTDTQYF.

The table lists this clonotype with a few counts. The CDR3 sequence is CASSFTSANYGYTF. CDR3 DNA sequence: TGTGCCAGCAGTTTCACGTCAGCTAACTATGGCTACACCTTC. The chain recombines TRBV12-3 or TRBV12-4 with TRBJ1-2; D uncertain. The V gene lost 3 bases and the J gene lost 0 bases, with 8 bases spanning the gap. The CDR3 has 14 amino acids.

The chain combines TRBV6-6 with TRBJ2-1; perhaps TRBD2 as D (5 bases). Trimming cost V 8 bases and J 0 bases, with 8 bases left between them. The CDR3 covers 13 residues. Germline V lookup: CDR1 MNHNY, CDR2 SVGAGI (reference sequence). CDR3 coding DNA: TGTGCCAGCTGCCGGGACTCCTACAATGAGCAGTTCTTC. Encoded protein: CASCRDSYNEQFF.

The CDR3 loop reads CASSLRDRFQETQYF. The DNA for the CDR3 is TGTGCCAGCAGCTTACGGGACAGGTTTCAAGAGACCCAGTACTTC. This sequence joins TRBV7-9 and TRBJ2-5, with TRBD1 matching 8 bases. This CDR3 region has 15 residues. Looked up from germline, CDR1 is SEHNR and CDR2 is FQNEAQ (reference sequence). V lost 2 bases and J lost 2; bases outside the gene matches: 4.

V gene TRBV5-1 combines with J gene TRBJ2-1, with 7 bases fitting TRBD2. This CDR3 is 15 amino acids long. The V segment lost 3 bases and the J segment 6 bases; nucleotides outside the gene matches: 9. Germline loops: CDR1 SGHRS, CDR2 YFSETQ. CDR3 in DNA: TGCGCCAGCAGCTCCCGGGGAGCGGGAAGCAATGAGCAGTTCTTC. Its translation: CASSSRGAGSNEQFF. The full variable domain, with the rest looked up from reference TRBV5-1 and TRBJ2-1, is KAGVTQTPRYLIKTRGQQVTLSCSPISGHRSVSWYQQTPGQGLQFLFEYFSETQRNKGNFPGRFSGRQFSNSRSEMNVSTLELGDSALYLCASSSRGAGSNEQFFGPGTRLTVL.

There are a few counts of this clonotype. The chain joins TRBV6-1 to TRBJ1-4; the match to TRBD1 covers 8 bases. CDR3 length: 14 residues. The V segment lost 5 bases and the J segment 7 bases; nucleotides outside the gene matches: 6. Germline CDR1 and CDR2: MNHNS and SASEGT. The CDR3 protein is CASSSRGQREKLFF. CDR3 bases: TGTGCCAGCAGTAGCAGGGGGCAACGTGAAAAACTGTTTTTT.

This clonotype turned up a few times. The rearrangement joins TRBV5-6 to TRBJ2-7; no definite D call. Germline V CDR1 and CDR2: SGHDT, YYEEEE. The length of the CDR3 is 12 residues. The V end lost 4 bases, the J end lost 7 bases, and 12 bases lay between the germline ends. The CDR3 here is CASSAQRWEQYF. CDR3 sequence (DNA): TGTGCCAGCAGCGCACAGAGGTGGGAGCAGTACTTC.

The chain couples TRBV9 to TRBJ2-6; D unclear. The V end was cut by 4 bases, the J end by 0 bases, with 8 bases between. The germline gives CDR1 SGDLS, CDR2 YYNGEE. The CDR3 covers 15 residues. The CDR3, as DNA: TGTGCCAGCAGCATCCATGGCTCTGGGGCCAACGTCCTGACTTTC. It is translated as CASSIHGSGANVLTF.

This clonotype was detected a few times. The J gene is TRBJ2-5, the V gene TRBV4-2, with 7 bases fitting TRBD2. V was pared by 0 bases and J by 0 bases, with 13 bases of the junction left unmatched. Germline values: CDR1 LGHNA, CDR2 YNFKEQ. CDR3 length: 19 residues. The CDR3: CASSQDTHSSGMYQETQYF. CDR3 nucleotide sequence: TGTGCCAGCAGCCAAGATACCCACAGCAGCGGGATGTACCAAGAGACCCAGTACTTC.

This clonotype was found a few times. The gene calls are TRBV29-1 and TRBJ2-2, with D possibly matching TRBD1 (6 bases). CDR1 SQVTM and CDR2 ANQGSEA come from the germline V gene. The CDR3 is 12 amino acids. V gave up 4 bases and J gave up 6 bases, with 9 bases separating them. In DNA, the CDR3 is TGCAGCGTTGGACAGGCCCCCGGGGAGCTGTTTTTT. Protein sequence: CSVGQAPGELFF.

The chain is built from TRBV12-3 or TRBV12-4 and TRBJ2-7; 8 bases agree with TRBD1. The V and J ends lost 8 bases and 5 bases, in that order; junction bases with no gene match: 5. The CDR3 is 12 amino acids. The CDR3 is CASHRGNNEQYF. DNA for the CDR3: TGTGCCAGCCACAGGGGGAACAACGAGCAGTACTTC.

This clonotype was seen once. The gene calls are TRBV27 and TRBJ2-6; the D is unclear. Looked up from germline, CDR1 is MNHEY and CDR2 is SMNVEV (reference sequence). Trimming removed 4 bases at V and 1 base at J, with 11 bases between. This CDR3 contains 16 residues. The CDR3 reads CASSSYGASGANVLTF. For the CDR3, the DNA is TGTGCCAGCAGTTCCTACGGCGCGTCTGGGGCCAACGTCCTGACTTTC.

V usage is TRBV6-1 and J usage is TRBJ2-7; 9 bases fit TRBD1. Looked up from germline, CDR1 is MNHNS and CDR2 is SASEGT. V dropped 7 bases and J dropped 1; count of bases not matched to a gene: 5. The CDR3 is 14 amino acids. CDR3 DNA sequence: TGTGCCAGCACCAAAGGACAGGGGTCCTACGAGCAGTACTTC. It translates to CASTKGQGSYEQYF.

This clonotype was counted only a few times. CDR3 in amino acids: CSARIDRANRLYF. CDR3 nucleotide sequence: TGCAGTGCTAGAATCGACAGGGCCAACCGTCTGTATTTT. This sequence joins TRBV20-1 and TRBJ2-3, with 7 bases lining up with TRBD1. Trimming removed 2 bases from V and 14 bases from J; junction bases left unmatched: 13. This CDR3 has 13 residues. The V gene's germline CDR1 is DFQATT and CDR2 SNEGSKA (reference sequence).

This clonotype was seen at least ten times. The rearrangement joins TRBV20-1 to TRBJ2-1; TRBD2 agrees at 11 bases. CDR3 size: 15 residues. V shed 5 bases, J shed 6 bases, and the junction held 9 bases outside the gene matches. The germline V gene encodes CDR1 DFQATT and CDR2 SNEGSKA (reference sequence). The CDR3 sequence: CSALRGSGRANEQFF. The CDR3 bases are TGCAGTGCTCTACGGGGTAGCGGGAGGGCCAATGAGCAGTTCTTC.

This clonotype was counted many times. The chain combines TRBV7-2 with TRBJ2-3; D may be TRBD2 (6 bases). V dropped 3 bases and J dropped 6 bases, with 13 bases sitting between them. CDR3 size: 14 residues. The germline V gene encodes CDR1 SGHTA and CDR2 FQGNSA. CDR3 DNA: TGTGCCAGCAGCTTGGGGACTGGGCGGGATACGCAGTATTTT. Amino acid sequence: CASSLGTGRDTQYF.

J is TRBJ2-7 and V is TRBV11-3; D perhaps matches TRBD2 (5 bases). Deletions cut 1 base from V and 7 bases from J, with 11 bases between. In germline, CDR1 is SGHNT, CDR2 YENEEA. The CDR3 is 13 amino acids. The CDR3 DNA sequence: TGTGCCAGCAGCTTAGTGAATTCGGGAGAGCAGTACTTC. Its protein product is CASSLVNSGEQYF.

The CDR3 is CASSFWKGGKGTDTQYF. CDR3 bases: TGTGCCAGCAGTTTCTGGAAGGGTGGTAAAGGAACAGATACGCAGTATTTT. The chain carries TRBV12-3 or TRBV12-4 and TRBJ2-3; no firm D call. V was shortened by 3 bases and J by 3 bases, with 19 bases between the two germline ends. The CDR3 contains 17 residues.

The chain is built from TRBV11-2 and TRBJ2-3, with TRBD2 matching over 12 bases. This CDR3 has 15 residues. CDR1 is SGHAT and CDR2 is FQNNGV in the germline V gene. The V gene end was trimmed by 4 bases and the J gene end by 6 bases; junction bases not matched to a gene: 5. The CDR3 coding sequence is TGTGCCAGCAGCTCGAGGACTAGCGGGGTGGATACGCAGTATTTT. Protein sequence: CASSSRTSGVDTQYF. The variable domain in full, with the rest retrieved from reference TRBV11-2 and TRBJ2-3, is EAGVAQSPRYKIIEKRQSVAFWCNPISGHATLYWYQQILGQGPKLLIQFQNNGVVDDSQLPKDRFSAERLKGVDSTLKIQPAKLEDSAVYLCASSSRTSGVDTQYFGPGTRLTVL.

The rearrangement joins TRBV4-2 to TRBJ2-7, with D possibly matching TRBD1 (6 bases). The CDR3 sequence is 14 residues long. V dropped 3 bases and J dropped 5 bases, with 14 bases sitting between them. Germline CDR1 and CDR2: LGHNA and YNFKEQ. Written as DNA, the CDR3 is TGTGCCAGCAGCCAGGAAACCACAGGGCACGAGCAGTACTTC. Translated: CASSQETTGHEQYF.

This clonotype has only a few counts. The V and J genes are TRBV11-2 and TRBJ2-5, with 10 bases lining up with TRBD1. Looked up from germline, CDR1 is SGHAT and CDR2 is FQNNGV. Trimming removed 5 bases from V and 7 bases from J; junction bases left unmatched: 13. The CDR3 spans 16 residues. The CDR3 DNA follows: TGTGCCAGCAGCAGCCTGGACAGGGGGTATCGTGGGACCCAGTACTTC. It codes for CASSSLDRGYRGTQYF. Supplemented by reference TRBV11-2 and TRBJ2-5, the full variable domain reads EAGVAQSPRYKIIEKRQSVAFWCNPISGHATLYWYQQILGQGPKLLIQFQNNGVVDDSQLPKDRFSAERLKGVDSTLKIQPAKLEDSAVYLCASSSLDRGYRGTQYFGPGTRLLVL.

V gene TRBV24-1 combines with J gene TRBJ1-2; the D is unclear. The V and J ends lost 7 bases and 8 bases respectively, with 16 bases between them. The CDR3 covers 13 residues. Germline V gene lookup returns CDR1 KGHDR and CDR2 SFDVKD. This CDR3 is CATSYSAAGGYTF. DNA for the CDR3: TGTGCCACCAGCTACAGCGCAGCGGGAGGCTACACCTTC.

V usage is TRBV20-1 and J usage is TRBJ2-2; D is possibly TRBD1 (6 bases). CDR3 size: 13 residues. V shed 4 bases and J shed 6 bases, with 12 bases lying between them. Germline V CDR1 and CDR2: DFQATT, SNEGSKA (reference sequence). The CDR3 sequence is CSATQGWAGELFF. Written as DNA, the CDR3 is TGCAGTGCTACGCAGGGGTGGGCCGGGGAGCTGTTTTTT.